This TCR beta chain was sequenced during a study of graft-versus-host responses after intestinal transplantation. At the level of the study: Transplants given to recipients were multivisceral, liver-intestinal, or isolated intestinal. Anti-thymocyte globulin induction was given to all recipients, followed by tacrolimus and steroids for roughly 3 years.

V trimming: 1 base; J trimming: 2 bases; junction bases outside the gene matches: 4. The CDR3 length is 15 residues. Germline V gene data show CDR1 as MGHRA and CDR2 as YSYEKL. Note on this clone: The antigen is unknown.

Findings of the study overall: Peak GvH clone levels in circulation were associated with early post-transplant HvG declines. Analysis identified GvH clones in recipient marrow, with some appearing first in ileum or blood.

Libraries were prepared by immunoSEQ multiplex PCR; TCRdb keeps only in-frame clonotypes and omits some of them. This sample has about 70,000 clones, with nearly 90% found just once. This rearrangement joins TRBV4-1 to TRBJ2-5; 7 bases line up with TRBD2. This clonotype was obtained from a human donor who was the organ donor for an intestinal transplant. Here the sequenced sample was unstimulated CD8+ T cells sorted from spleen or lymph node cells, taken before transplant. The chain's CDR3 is CASSQGLARQETQYF. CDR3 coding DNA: TGCGCCAGCAGCCAAGGACTAGCTCGGCAAGAGACCCAGTACTTC.